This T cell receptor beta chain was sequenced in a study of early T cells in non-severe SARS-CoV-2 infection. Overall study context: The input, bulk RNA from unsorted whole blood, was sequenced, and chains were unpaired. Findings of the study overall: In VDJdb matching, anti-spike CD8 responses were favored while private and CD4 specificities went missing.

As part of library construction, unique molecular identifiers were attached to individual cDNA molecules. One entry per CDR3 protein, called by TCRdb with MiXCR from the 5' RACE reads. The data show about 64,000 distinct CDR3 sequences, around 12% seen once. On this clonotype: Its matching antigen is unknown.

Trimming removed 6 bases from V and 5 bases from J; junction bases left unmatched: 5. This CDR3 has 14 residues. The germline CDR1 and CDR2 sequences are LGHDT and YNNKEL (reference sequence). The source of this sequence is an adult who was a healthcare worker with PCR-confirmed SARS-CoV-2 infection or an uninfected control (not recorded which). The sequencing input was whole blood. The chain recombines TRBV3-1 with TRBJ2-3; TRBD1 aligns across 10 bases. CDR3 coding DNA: TGTGCCAGCAGAACCGGACAGGGGGGAGATACGCAGTATTTT. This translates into CASRTGQGGDTQYF.